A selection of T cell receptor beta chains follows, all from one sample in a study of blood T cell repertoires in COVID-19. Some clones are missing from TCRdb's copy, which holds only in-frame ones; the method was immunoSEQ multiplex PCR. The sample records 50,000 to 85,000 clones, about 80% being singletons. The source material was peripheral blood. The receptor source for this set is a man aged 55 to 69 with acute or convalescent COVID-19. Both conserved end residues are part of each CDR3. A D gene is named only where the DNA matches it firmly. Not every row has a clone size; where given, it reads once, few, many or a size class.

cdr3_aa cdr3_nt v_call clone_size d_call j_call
CASSSFDRGYRNSPLHF TGTGCCAGCAGCTCATTTGACAGGGGGTATAGGAATTCACCCCTCCACTTT TRBV5-8 few TRBD1 TRBJ1-6
CATSLTGELFF TGTGCCACCAGCCTGACCGGGGAGCTGTTTTTT TRBV24-1 . . TRBJ2-2
CASSQGTGLGYNEQFF TGTGCCAGCAGCCAAGGTACAGGGCTGGGATACAATGAGCAGTTCTTC TRBV14 few . TRBJ2-1
CASSRTRDSYGYTF TGTGCCAGCAGTCGAACCCGGGACAGCTATGGCTACACCTTC TRBV6-5 . TRBD1 TRBJ1-2
CASSQDRGQAGVGEKLFF TGCGCCAGCAGCCAAGATAGGGGGCAGGCCGGCGTCGGAGAAAAACTGTTTTTT TRBV4-1 . TRBD1 TRBJ1-4
CASSLMGQGAHGYTF TGTGCCAGCAGCTTGATGGGACAGGGGGCGCACGGCTACACCTTC TRBV5-4 . TRBD1 TRBJ1-2
CASNPGGGRGETQYF TGTGCCAGCAATCCAGGAGGAGGGCGTGGAGAGACCCAGTACTTC TRBV19 . . TRBJ2-5
CASSFGTSGASYNEQFF TGCGCCAGCAGCTTTGGGACTAGCGGGGCCTCCTACAATGAGCAGTTCTTC TRBV5-1 . TRBD2 TRBJ2-1
CATSDSQYNEQFF TGTGCCACCAGTGATTCCCAGTACAATGAGCAGTTCTTC TRBV24-1 . . TRBJ2-1
CASSHRDSRDGYTF TGTGCCAGCAGCCACCGGGACAGTAGGGATGGCTACACCTTC TRBV3-1/TRBV3-2 . TRBD1 TRBJ1-2
CASSQQANTEAFF TGTGCCAGCAGCCAACAGGCGAACACTGAAGCTTTCTTT TRBV14 . . TRBJ1-1
CASSRTGTGDEWLGVDTEAFF TGTGCCAGCAGCCGAACCGGGACAGGGGACGAATGGTTAGGAGTTGACACTGAAGCTTTCTTT TRBV3-1/TRBV3-2 once TRBD1 TRBJ1-1
CASSRRQGASTGNTIYF TGTGCCAGCAGCCGAAGACAGGGGGCTTCTACTGGAAACACCATATATTTT TRBV3-1/TRBV3-2 many TRBD1 TRBJ1-3
CASSIGGGPGSEQFF TGTGCCAGTAGTATAGGGGGGGGGCCCGGCTCTGAGCAGTTCTTC TRBV19 . . TRBJ2-1
CASSQTGGTDTQYF TGTGCCAGCTCACAGACAGGGGGCACAGATACGCAGTATTTT TRBV18 few TRBD1 TRBJ2-3
CASSLRGQSNTEAFF TGTGCCAGCAGTTTAAGGGGACAGTCGAACACTGAAGCTTTCTTT TRBV27 . TRBD1 TRBJ1-1
CAGGGFRKMNTEAFF TGTGCCGGTGGGGGGTTTCGAAAAATGAACACTGAAGCTTTCTTT TRBV5-8 . . TRBJ1-1
CASSVMRQETQYF TGTGCCAGCAGTGTTATGAGGCAAGAGACCCAGTACTTC TRBV2 . . TRBJ2-5
CASSLRVSGDTQYF TGTGCCAGTAGCCTCAGAGTTTCGGGGGATACGCAGTATTTT TRBV19 . . TRBJ2-3
CASSLGDRGRRETQYF TGTGCCAGCAGCTTAGGGGACAGGGGGCGACGAGAGACCCAGTACTTC TRBV7-2 . TRBD1 TRBJ2-5
CATSRDDEQFF TGTGCCACCAGCAGAGACGATGAGCAGTTCTTC TRBV15 . . TRBJ2-1
CASSYPGTGTTEAFF TGTGCCAGCAGTTACCCCGGGACAGGGACTACTGAAGCTTTCTTT TRBV6-5 . TRBD1 TRBJ1-1
CASSRGTSGGVIDTQYF TGTGCCAGCAGTCGAGGGACTAGCGGGGGGGTAATCGATACGCAGTATTTT TRBV6-6 many TRBD2 TRBJ2-3
CASSSRTLGRGGGETQYF TGTGCCAGCAGTTCCCGAACCTTGGGGCGGGGGGGAGGAGAGACCCAGTACTTC TRBV27 . TRBD2 TRBJ2-5
CASSDPRDREIDEQFF TGTGCCAGCAGTGATCCGAGGGACAGGGAAATCGATGAGCAGTTCTTC TRBV6-1 . TRBD1 TRBJ2-1
CARSPGGPGANVLTF TGTGCCAGATCCCCGGGGGGGCCTGGGGCCAACGTCCTGACTTTC TRBV7-9 . TRBD2 TRBJ2-6
CASSSRAGRTNEQFF TGTGCCAGCAGCTCCAGGGCCGGGAGAACAAATGAGCAGTTCTTC TRBV11-2 . . TRBJ2-1
CASSVGGRGLLNTGELFF TGTGCCAGCAGCGTAGGTGGCAGGGGGCTTTTGAACACCGGGGAGCTGTTTTTT TRBV9 . TRBD1 TRBJ2-2
CASKGGLFNEQYF TGTGCCAGTAAGGGGGGGCTGTTCAACGAGCAGTACTTC TRBV6-5 once . TRBJ2-7